What follows are 10 T cell receptor beta chains derived from one specimen sequenced in a study of blood T cell repertoires in COVID-19. Data came from immunoSEQ multiplex PCR; TCRdb stores just in-frame clones and leaves some out. The data show about 44,000 clones, with about 86% seen just once and less than 50% held by the top ten. Material: peripheral blood. The source is a human donor in a cohort sampled during active COVID-19.

The rearrangement uses TRBV21-1 and TRBJ1-1; TRBD1, the table's D call, was not compared with the DNA. TRBV21-1 is termed a pseudogene. The CDR3 has 15 residues. CDR3 DNA: TGTGCCAGCAGCAAAAGCTGCCAGGGCAACACTGAAGCTTTCTTT. Translated, it gives CASSKSCQGNTEAFF.

The gene calls are TRBV18 and TRBJ1-5, with 7 bases that match TRBD1. CDR3 length equals 17 residues. Germline values: CDR1 KGHSH, CDR2 LQKENI. The junction had 12 bases not matched to a gene; V was cut back by 5 bases and J by 2 bases. The CDR3 coding sequence is TGTGCCAGCTCAGGACCACAGGGGAGTCGGGGCAATCAGCCCCAGCATTTT. Its protein product is CASSGPQGSRGNQPQHF.

The V call is TRBV4-2, the J call TRBJ2-1; 7 nucleotides line up with TRBD2. The germline gives CDR1 LGHNA, CDR2 YNFKEQ. Trimming took 4 bases from V and 0 from J; bases not matched to a gene: 12. This CDR3 comprises 18 residues. DNA for the CDR3: TGTGCCAGCAGCCCCGAACTTTGGGGCGGGAGCTCCTACAATGAGCAGTTCTTC. This sequence encodes CASSPELWGGSSYNEQFF.

This chain uses TRBV18 with TRBJ2-7; possible D gene TRBD1, 6 bases. V shed 3 bases and J shed 2 bases, with 11 bases lying between them. The CDR3 runs 14 residues. The germline V gene has CDR1 KGHSH and CDR2 LQKENI. CDR3 sequence (DNA): TGTGCCAGCTCACCGCAGGGGTTTACCTACGAGCAGTACGTC. This codes for CASSPQGFTYEQYV.

The J gene is TRBJ1-1, the V gene TRBV5-8, with a tentative D call TRBD1 (6 bases). The germline V gene encodes CDR1 SGHTS and CDR2 YDEGEE. This CDR3 spans 17 amino acids. Trimming removed 6 bases from V and 0 bases from J, with 21 bases in between. The CDR3 DNA is TGTGCCAGCACCAGAACCTTTGGGGGGGGCATGAACACTGAAGCTTTCTTT. Protein: CASTRTFGGGMNTEAFF.

This rearrangement joins TRBV18 to TRBJ1-1; possible D gene TRBD1, 5 bases. The V gene's germline CDR1 is KGHSH and CDR2 LQKENI. V lost 4 bases to trimming and J lost 2 bases, with 14 bases between them. This CDR3 is built from 15 residues. Here the CDR3 reads CASSRGGTGNTEAFF. The CDR3 DNA sequence: TGTGCCAGCTCACGTGGGGGGACGGGAAACACTGAAGCTTTCTTT.

The rearrangement uses TRBV5-1 and TRBJ1-1; D possibly corresponds to TRBD1 (5 bases). V lost 4 bases and J 3 bases, leaving 13 bases between the germline ends. The V gene's germline CDR1 is SGHRS and CDR2 YFSETQ. The CDR3 totals 14 residues. The CDR3 region has the DNA TGCGCCAGCAGCAATATCCAGGGTGACACTGAAGCTTTCTTT. This encodes CASSNIQGDTEAFF.

J is TRBJ1-1 and V is TRBV29-1; tentatively, D is TRBD1 (5 bases). CDR1 is SQVTM, CDR2 ANQGSEA, per germline. The CDR3 runs to 12 residues. The CDR3: CGWGRMNTEAFF. CDR3 DNA: TGCGGTTGGGGCAGAATGAACACTGAAGCTTTCTTT. Filled out from reference TRBV29-1 and TRBJ1-1, the complete variable domain reads SAVISQKPSRDICQRGTSLTIQCQVDSQVTMMFWYRQQPGQSLTLIATANQGSEATYESGFVIDKFPISRPNLTFSTLTVSNMSPEDSSIYLCGWGRMNTEAFFGQGTRLTVV.

Written as DNA, the CDR3 is TGTGCCAGCAGTTACTCGGGGGGGCGCACCGGGGAGCTGTTTTTT. Translated, it gives CASSYSGGRTGELFF. The rearrangement joins TRBV6-2 or TRBV6-3 to TRBJ2-2; D might be TRBD2 (7 bases). CDR1 and CDR2 from the germline V gene are MNHEY and SVGEGT. V was clipped by 0 bases and J by 4 bases, with 9 bases between them. This CDR3 has 15 residues.

The chain joins TRBV29-1 to TRBJ1-5, with D unresolved. The CDR3 loop spans 13 amino acids. Germline V CDR1 and CDR2: SQVTM, ANQGSEA. The germline V and J ends were trimmed by 4 bases and 3 bases, with 10 bases remaining between them. The CDR3 coding sequence is TGCAGCGTTGTATCGGGGTTCAATCAGCCCCAGCATTTT. The encoded protein is CSVVSGFNQPQHF.